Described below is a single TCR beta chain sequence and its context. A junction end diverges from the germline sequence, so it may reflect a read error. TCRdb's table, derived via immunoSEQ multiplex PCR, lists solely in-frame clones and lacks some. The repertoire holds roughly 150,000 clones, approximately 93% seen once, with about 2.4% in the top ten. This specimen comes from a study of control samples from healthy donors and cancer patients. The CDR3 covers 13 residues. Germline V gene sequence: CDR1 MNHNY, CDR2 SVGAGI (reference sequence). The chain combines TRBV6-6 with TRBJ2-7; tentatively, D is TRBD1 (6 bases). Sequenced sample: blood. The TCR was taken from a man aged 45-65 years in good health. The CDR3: CAGSHRDPYEQYF. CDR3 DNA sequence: TGTGCCGGCAGTCACAGGGACCCCTACGAGCAGTACTTC.